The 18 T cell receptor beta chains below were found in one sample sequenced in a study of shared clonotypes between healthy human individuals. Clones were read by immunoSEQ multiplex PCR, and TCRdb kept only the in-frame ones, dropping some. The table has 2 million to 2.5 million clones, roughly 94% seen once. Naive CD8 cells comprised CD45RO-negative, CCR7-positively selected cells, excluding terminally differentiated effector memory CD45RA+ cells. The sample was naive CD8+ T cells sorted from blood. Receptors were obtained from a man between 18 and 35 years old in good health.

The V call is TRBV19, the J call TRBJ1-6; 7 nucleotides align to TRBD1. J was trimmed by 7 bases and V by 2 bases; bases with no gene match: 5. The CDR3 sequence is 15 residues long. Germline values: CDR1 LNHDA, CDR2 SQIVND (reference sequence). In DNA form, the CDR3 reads TGTGCCAGTAGTATATTTGGGACAGACAATTCACCCCTCCACTTT. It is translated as CASSIFGTDNSPLHF.

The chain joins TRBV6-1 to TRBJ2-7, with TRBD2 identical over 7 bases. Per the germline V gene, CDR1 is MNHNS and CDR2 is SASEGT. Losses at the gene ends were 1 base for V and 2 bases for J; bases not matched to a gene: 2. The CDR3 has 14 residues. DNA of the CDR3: TGTGCCAGCAGTGAAGGGGGGAGGGCCTACGAGCAGTACTTC. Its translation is CASSEGGRAYEQYF.

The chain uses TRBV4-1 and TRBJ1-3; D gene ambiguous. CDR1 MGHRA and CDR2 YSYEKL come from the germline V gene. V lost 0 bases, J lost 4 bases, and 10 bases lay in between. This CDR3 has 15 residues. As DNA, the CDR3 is TGCGCCAGCAGCCAAGAACAGCCGGTGGGAAACACCATATATTTT. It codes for CASSQEQPVGNTIYF.

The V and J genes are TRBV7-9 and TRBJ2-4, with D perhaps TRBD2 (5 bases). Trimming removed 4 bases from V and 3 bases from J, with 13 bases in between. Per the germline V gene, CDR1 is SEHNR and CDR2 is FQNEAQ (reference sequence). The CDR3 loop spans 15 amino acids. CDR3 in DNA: TGTGCCAGCAGCTCCACAGACTACCTCAAAAACATTCAGTACTTC. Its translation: CASSSTDYLKNIQYF.

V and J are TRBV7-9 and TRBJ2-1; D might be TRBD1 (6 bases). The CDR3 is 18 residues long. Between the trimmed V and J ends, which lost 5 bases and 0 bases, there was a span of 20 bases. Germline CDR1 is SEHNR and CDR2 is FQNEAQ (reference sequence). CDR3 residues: CASSPRPDTGSSYNEQFF. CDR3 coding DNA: TGTGCCAGCAGCCCTAGGCCCGATACAGGGAGCTCCTACAATGAGCAGTTCTTC.

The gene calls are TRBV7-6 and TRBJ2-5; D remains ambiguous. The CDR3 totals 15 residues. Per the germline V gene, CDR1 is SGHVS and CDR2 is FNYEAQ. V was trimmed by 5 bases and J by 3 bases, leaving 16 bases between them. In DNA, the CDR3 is TGTGCCAGCAGCCCCTTAAAAGGGTTTAAAGAGACCCAGTACTTC. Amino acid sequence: CASSPLKGFKETQYF.

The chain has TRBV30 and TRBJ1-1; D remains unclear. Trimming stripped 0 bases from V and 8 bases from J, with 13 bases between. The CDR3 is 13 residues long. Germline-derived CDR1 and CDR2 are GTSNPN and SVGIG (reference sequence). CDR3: CAWSVRALLEAFF. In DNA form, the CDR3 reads TGTGCCTGGAGTGTACGGGCCCTTTTAGAAGCTTTCTTT.

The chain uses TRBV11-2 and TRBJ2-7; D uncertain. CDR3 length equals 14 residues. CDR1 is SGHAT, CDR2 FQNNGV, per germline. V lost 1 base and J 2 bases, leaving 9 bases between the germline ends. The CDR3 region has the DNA TGTGCCAGCAGCTTAGGTGTGGTTGCCTACGAGCAGTACTTC. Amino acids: CASSLGVVAYEQYF.

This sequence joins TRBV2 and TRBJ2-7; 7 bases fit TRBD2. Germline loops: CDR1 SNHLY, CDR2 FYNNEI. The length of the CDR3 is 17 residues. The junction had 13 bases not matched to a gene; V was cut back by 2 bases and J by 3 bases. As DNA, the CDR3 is TGTGCCAGCAGTGAATACCCACCTGCGGGAGCAATCTACGAGCAGTACTTC. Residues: CASSEYPPAGAIYEQYF.

The CDR3 DNA reads TGCGCCAGCATTGGGACTACAGTCTACGAGCAGTACTTC. It yields the protein CASIGTTVYEQYF. The chain has TRBV10-2 and TRBJ2-7, with 7 nucleotides matching TRBD2. Germline V gives CDR1 WSHSY, CDR2 SAAADI. The CDR3 is 13 amino acids. After removal of 7 bases from V and 3 bases from J, the junction contained 6 bases not matched to a gene.

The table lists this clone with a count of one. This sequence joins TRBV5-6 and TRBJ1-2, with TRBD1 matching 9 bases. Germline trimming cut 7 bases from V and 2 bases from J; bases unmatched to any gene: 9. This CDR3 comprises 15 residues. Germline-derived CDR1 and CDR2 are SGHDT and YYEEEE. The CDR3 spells CASGATGGPNYGYTF. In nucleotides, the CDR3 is TGTGCCAGCGGGGCGACAGGGGGACCGAACTATGGCTACACCTTC.

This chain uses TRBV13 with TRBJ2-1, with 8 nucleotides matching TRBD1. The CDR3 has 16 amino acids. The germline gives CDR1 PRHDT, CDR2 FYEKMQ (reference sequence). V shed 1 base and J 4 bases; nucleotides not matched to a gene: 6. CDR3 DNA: TGTGCCAGCAGCTTAGTACCAGGGGGCTATTACAATGAGCAGTTCTTC. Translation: CASSLVPGGYYNEQFF.

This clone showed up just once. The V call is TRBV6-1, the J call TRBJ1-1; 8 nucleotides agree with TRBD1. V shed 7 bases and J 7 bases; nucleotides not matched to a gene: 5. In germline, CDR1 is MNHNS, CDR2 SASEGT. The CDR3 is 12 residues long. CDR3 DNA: TGTGCCAGCATAGGTGGACAGGGTGAAGCTTTCTTT. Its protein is CASIGGQGEAFF.

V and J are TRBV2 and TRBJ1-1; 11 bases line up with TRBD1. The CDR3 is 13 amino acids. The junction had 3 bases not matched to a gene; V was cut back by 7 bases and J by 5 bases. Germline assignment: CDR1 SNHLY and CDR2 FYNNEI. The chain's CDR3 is CASTGQGATEAFF. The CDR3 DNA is TGTGCCAGCACCGGACAGGGGGCTACTGAAGCTTTCTTT.

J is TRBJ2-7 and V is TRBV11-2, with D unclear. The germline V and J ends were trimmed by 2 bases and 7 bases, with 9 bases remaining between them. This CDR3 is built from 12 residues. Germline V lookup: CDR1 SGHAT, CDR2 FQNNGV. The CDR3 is CASSLLPSEQYF. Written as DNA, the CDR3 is TGTGCCAGCAGCTTACTTCCAAGTGAGCAGTACTTC.

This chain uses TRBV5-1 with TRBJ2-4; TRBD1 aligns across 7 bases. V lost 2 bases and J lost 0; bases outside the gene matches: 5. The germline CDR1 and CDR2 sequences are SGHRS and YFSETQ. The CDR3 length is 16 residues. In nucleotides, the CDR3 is TGCGCCAGCAGCTTTGAACAGGGGTTAGCCAAAAACATTCAGTACTTC. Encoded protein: CASSFEQGLAKNIQYF.

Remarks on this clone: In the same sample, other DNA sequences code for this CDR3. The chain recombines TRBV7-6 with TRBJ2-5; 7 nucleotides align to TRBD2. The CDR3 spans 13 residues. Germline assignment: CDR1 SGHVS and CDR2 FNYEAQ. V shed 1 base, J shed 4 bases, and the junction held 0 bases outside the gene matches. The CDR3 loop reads CASSLGLAETQYF. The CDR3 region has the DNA TGTGCCAGCAGCTTAGGACTAGCAGAGACCCAGTACTTC. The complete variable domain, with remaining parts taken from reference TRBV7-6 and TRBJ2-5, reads GAGVSQSPRYKVTKRGQDVALRCDPISGHVSLYWYRQALGQGPEFLTYFNYEAQQDKSGLPNDRFSAERPEGSISTLTIQRTEQRDSAMYRCASSLGLAETQYFGPGTRLLVL.

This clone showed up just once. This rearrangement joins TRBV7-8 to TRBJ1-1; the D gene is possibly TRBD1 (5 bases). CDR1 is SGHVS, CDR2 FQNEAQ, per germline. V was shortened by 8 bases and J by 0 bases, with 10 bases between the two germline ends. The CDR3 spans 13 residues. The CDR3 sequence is CASRGDLNTEAFF. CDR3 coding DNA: TGTGCCAGCCGTGGGGACTTGAACACTGAAGCTTTCTTT.